This T cell receptor (beta chain) originates from a study of T cell responses to AZD1222 COVID-19 vaccine. Second-dose schedules of about 4 or about 12 weeks were combined. Study results and caveats: No day 14 peak samples; only post-peak repertoires were characterized. The breadth and depth of Spike-specific TCRs increased once two AZD1222 doses had been given.

Here immunoSEQ multiplex PCR was the method, and the copy in TCRdb shows in-frame clones only, minus some. The data hold under 150,000 clones, with roughly 93% observed a single time. About this clone itself: As yet, its antigen is unknown.

V was pared by 0 bases and J by 3 bases, with 3 bases of the junction left unmatched. Germline V CDR1 and CDR2: LGHNA, YSLEER. The CDR3 covers 16 residues. The TCR comes from an adult who received the AZD1222 COVID-19 vaccine. This chain links TRBV4-3 with TRBJ2-3; TRBD1 matches 10 bases. Here the sequenced sample was peripheral blood, taken 28 days after the second AZD1222 dose. CDR3 protein: CASSQERTGGTDTQYF. The CDR3 DNA reads as TGCGCCAGCAGCCAAGAACGGACAGGGGGGACAGATACGCAGTATTTT.